The 5 T cell receptor beta chains in this list originate from one sample, sequenced in a study of siplizumab effects on memory and regulatory T cells. These receptors have no identified antigens. Responder and stimulator cells in the mixed lymphocyte reaction were cultured together for around six days at 37°C. Repertoires were generated with immunoSEQ multiplex PCR, while TCRdb's copy carries only in-frame clones and drops some. This sample has 13,000 or so clones, with about two fifths found just once. The specimen was CFSE-low (dividing) CD8+ T cells sorted from an allogeneic mixed lymphocyte reaction. Source of these receptors: a human donor in good health; the cells came from an allogeneic mixed lymphocyte reaction.

The chain joins TRBV4-2 to TRBJ1-1, with 9 nucleotides matching TRBD1. Germline V CDR1 and CDR2: LGHNA, YNFKEQ. Germline trimming cut 0 bases from V and 5 bases from J; bases unmatched to any gene: 4. The CDR3 loop spans 15 amino acids. CDR3 in DNA: TGTGCCAGCAGCCAAGAGACAGGGGGGTGGACTGAAGCTTTCTTT. Its translation: CASSQETGGWTEAFF.

This clone is deemed medium-sized. The chain has TRBV4-1 and TRBJ2-7; tentatively, D is TRBD2 (5 bases). Per the germline V gene, CDR1 is MGHRA and CDR2 is YSYEKL. Trimming shortened V by 4 bases and J by 1 base, and 11 bases separated the two germline ends. The CDR3 loop spans 14 amino acids. For the CDR3, the DNA is TGCGCCAGCAGCCCTGCACTAGGGTCCTACGAGCAGTACTTC. It yields the protein CASSPALGSYEQYF.

The chain couples TRBV5-1 to TRBJ2-7, with 7 bases identical to TRBD2. V was pared by 3 bases and J by 2 bases, with 8 bases of the junction left unmatched. CDR1 is SGHRS, CDR2 YFSETQ, per germline. The CDR3 is 15 residues long. CDR3 sequence reads: CASSSWLAATYEQYF. The CDR3 region has the DNA TGCGCCAGCAGCTCCTGGCTAGCGGCTACCTACGAGCAGTACTTC.

The chain combines TRBV4-2 with TRBJ2-2; no clear D. Germline CDR1 LGHNA, CDR2 YNFKEQ. Trimming took 6 bases from V and 4 from J, leaving 18 bases between them. The CDR3 sequence is 16 residues long. The CDR3 DNA follows: TGTGCCAGCAGTCTCACCTCGGAATTGCCCACCGGGGAGCTGTTTTTT. Protein: CASSLTSELPTGELFF.

V and J are TRBV15 and TRBJ1-1; D remains unclear. From germline, CDR1 is LNHNV and CDR2 YYDKDF (reference sequence). The CDR3 runs 12 residues. Trimming pared 0 bases from V and 4 bases from J, leaving 3 bases between. The CDR3 DNA is TGTGCCACCAGCAGAGAGGGCACTGAAGCTTTCTTT. Amino acids: CATSREGTEAFF.